Listed here are 20 T cell receptor beta chains from one sample, sequenced in a study of blood T cell repertoires in COVID-19. Method: immunoSEQ multiplex PCR; TCRdb's copy keeps in-frame clones and lacks some. The sample has 100,000 to 120,000 clones, roughly 81% seen once. Sequencing was performed on peripheral blood. The receptors were sampled from a woman aged 65 to 85 with acute or convalescent COVID-19.

This rearrangement joins TRBV7-8 to TRBJ2-5; D perhaps matches TRBD2 (6 bases). The CDR3 contains 16 residues. CDR1 and CDR2 from the germline V gene are SGHVS and FQNEAQ. V was pared by 2 bases and J by 5 bases, with 18 bases between. The CDR3 sequence: CASSLFGSGAGETQYF. For the CDR3, the DNA is TGTGCCAGCAGCTTATTTGGATCGGGAGCCGGGGAGACCCAGTACTTC.

V usage is TRBV28 and J usage is TRBJ1-4, with 10 bases that match TRBD1. V was clipped by 4 bases and J by 7 bases; unmatched bases: 6. The CDR3 contains 15 residues. Germline-derived CDR1 and CDR2 are MDHEN and SYDVKM. The CDR3 bases are TGTGCCAGCAGTTCAGGACAGGGGGGTGGTGAAAAACTGTTTTTT. It is translated as CASSSGQGGGEKLFF.

The gene calls are TRBV9 and TRBJ2-1; TRBD1 is a possible D gene (6 bases). Germline CDR1 SGDLS, CDR2 YYNGEE. Between the trimmed V and J ends, which lost 0 bases and 1 base, there was a span of 8 bases. CDR3 size: 15 residues. The CDR3 region has the DNA TGTGCCAGCAGCGTAGACCAGGGGTCCTACAATGAGCAGTTCTTC. This gives the protein CASSVDQGSYNEQFF.

V usage is TRBV6-5 and J usage is TRBJ1-2; 11 nucleotides line up with TRBD1. The CDR3 loop spans 15 amino acids. The germline V gene has CDR1 MNHEY and CDR2 SVGAGI. J lost 4 bases, V lost 6 bases, and 7 bases had no gene match. DNA of the CDR3: TGTGCCAGCAGCGACCGGACAGGGGGCGCCTATGGCTACACCTTC. Residues: CASSDRTGGAYGYTF.

This rearrangement joins TRBV29-1 to TRBJ1-1; D call uncertain. Germline CDR1 reads SQVTM; CDR2 reads ANQGSEA. The V end was cut by 4 bases, the J end by 0 bases, with 9 bases between. This CDR3 has 13 amino acids. Here the CDR3 reads CSVGGHLNTEAFF. CDR3 DNA: TGCAGCGTTGGAGGTCACCTGAACACTGAAGCTTTCTTT.

The chain carries TRBV10-3 and TRBJ1-5; D perhaps matches TRBD1 (5 bases). Germline CDR1 reads ENHRY; CDR2 reads SYGVKD. V was pared by 0 bases and J by 6 bases, with 6 bases between. The length of the CDR3 is 13 residues. CDR3 coding DNA: TGTGCCATCAGTGAGTCGCAGGGTCAGCCCCAGCATTTT. The encoded protein is CAISESQGQPQHF.

The V call is TRBV5-6, the J call TRBJ2-7; the D gene is possibly TRBD1 (6 bases). CDR3 size: 14 residues. Trimming left V 2 bases short and J 4 bases short, with 13 bases between. The germline V gene has CDR1 SGHDT and CDR2 YYEEEE. CDR3 region: CASSFTGIPYEQYF. CDR3 DNA: TGTGCCAGCAGCTTCACAGGGATACCATACGAGCAGTACTTC.

This rearrangement joins TRBV27 to TRBJ2-1, with TRBD2 identical over 13 bases. This CDR3 has 16 amino acids. Germline V lookup: CDR1 MNHEY, CDR2 SMNVEV (reference sequence). The J segment lost 7 bases and the V segment lost 5 bases, leaving 8 bases of the junction unmatched. The CDR3 protein is CASSPTSGGALNEQFF. The CDR3 DNA is TGTGCCAGCAGTCCCACTAGCGGGGGGGCCTTGAATGAGCAGTTCTTC.

V is TRBV7-9 and J is TRBJ2-6; D may be TRBD1 (5 bases). The CDR3 has 15 amino acids. V was pared by 1 base and J by 3 bases, with 7 bases between. Per the germline V gene, CDR1 is SEHNR and CDR2 is FQNEAQ (reference sequence). The CDR3 nucleotides are TGTGCCAGCAGCTTAGGGGGCGGTGGGGCCAACGTCCTGACTTTC. This codes for CASSLGGGGANVLTF.

The V call is TRBV7-9, the J call TRBJ1-1; D remains ambiguous. The CDR3 length is 13 residues. The germline V and J ends were trimmed by 6 bases and 1 base, with 9 bases remaining between them. Germline V gives CDR1 SEHNR, CDR2 FQNEAQ (reference sequence). The CDR3, as DNA: TGTGCCAGCAGTTTGGCACCGAACACTGAAGCTTTCTTT. Protein product: CASSLAPNTEAFF.

This clone was observed a handful of times. This CDR3 is CASSLGDRLRTF. The CDR3 DNA reads as TGTGCCAGCAGCTTAGGGGACAGGTTGCGGACCTTC. The J gene is TRBJ1-2, the V gene TRBV7-9; 8 nucleotides align to TRBD1. The ends lost 1 base at V and 14 bases at J; junction bases unmatched: 6. Germline V gene data show CDR1 as SEHNR and CDR2 as FQNEAQ (reference sequence). The CDR3 contains 12 residues.

The chain couples TRBV29-1 to TRBJ2-7; D is perhaps TRBD1 (6 bases). CDR1 and CDR2 (germline): SQVTM, ANQGSEA. The CDR3 is 12 amino acids. Deletions cut 6 bases from V and 5 bases from J, with 14 bases between. The CDR3 sequence: CSVWAGVDEQYF. The CDR3 DNA is TGCAGCGTGTGGGCAGGGGTCGACGAGCAGTACTTC.

The J gene is TRBJ1-4, the V gene TRBV7-2; 7 nucleotides align to TRBD1. V shed 5 bases and J 8 bases; nucleotides not matched to a gene: 8. Germline V CDR1 and CDR2: SGHTA, FQGNSA. The CDR3 runs 14 residues. The CDR3 loop is CASSGRTQGEKLFF. Written as DNA, the CDR3 is TGTGCCAGCAGCGGGCGGACACAGGGGGAAAAACTGTTTTTT.

V and J are TRBV9 and TRBJ1-6; 10 nucleotides align to TRBD1. The CDR3 is 17 amino acids. Germline assignment: CDR1 SGDLS and CDR2 YYNGEE. The V segment lost 0 bases and the J segment 8 bases; nucleotides outside the gene matches: 8. This CDR3 reads CASSVGTGGLVDSPLHF. The CDR3 DNA sequence: TGTGCCAGCAGCGTAGGGACAGGGGGGCTTGTTGATTCACCCCTCCACTTT.

The chain has TRBV7-6 and TRBJ2-1; 11 nucleotides match TRBD2. The J segment lost 7 bases and the V segment lost 5 bases, leaving 7 bases of the junction unmatched. The CDR3 sequence is 15 residues long. Germline CDR1 and CDR2: SGHVS and FNYEAQ. The CDR3 loop reads CASSQPGLADNEQFF. The CDR3, as DNA: TGTGCCAGCAGCCAGCCGGGACTAGCGGATAATGAGCAGTTCTTC.

This chain uses TRBV15 with TRBJ1-1; D gene ambiguous. The V gene's germline CDR1 is LNHNV and CDR2 YYDKDF (reference sequence). The V gene lost 0 bases and the J gene lost 3 bases, with 14 bases spanning the gap. This CDR3 comprises 16 residues. In DNA, the CDR3 is TGTGCCACCAGCAGAGATCGGCCACCCGAGGACACTGAAGCTTTCTTT. Translation gives CATSRDRPPEDTEAFF.

The chain employs TRBV13 and TRBJ2-7; 8 bases agree with TRBD2. Germline CDR1 PRHDT, CDR2 FYEKMQ (reference sequence). This CDR3 is 14 amino acids long. V shed 4 bases, J shed 9 bases, and the junction held 11 bases outside the gene matches. CDR3 loop: CASSSGLDRLRQYF. CDR3 nucleotides: TGTGCCAGCAGCTCGGGACTAGATCGATTGAGGCAGTACTTC.

The chain couples TRBV3-1 (or the pseudogene TRBV3-2) to TRBJ1-6; 9 positions agree with TRBD1. The germline V gene encodes CDR1 LGHDT and CDR2 YNNKEL (reference sequence). The V segment lost 5 bases and the J segment 7 bases; nucleotides outside the gene matches: 3. The CDR3 is made up of 14 amino acids. This CDR3 reads CASSVGQGNSPLHF. CDR3 in DNA: TGTGCCAGCAGCGTTGGACAGGGGAATTCACCCCTCCACTTT.

The V and J genes are TRBV5-8 and TRBJ1-1; 8 bases fit TRBD1. CDR1 is SGHTS and CDR2 is YDEGEE in the germline V gene. With 0 bases clipped from V and 3 bases from J, the junction kept 7 bases outside the gene matches. The CDR3 length is 16 residues. DNA for the CDR3: TGTGCCAGCAGCTTGGGGACAGGACAGGGCTACACTGAAGCTTTCTTT. The encoded protein is CASSLGTGQGYTEAFF.

The chain employs TRBV30 and TRBJ1-2, with a weak D call TRBD1 (6 bases). Germline lookup yields CDR1 GTSNPN and CDR2 SVGIG (reference sequence). With 7 bases removed from V and 4 bases from J, the gap between germline ends came to 22 bases. This CDR3 region has 15 residues. CDR3 DNA: TGTGCCTCATCACAGGGCGTTACCACATTCTATGGCTACACCTTC. Its protein is CASSQGVTTFYGYTF.